This T cell receptor (beta chain) was retrieved from a study of blood T cells in healthy people across ages (dated by TCRdb to between 2014 and 2016). Background for the entire study: In model experiments, template switching captured about one uniquely barcoded TCR beta cDNA molecule for every two T cells. For two donors (one aged 18 to 30 and one aged 80 or older), the study analyzed two additional independent replicas of 1 million unique cDNA reads from the same blood draw. Donors were grouped into four age groups: young (average approximately 15 years), middle-aged (less than 40), aged (around 60) and long-lived (roughly 80). The study measured age-related changes in TCR beta repertoire diversity using deep sequencing normalized with unique cDNA molecular identifiers. What the authors observed across the whole study: As age increased, observed TCR beta diversity per million T cells dropped in a roughly linear way, and a significant reduction was already evident by age 40. Since profiling was done on bulk unsorted PBMCs, naive and antigen-experienced compartments could not be conclusively compared. Because donor CMV infection status was unknown, age-related changes in expanded clonotypes were potentially confounded. Estimates of total diversity based on one million sequenced T cells were considered lower bounds and underestimates. Compared with the aged group, more naive CD4+ T cells, fewer expanded clones and increased TCR diversity were shown by the long-lived group, suggesting age selection. There was a strong correlation between observed TCR beta diversity and the percentage of naive T cells measured by flow cytometry.

In the germline V gene, CDR1 corresponds to SGHRS and CDR2 to YFSETQ. The CDR3 spans 14 residues, from the cysteine through the phenylalanine. The DNA shown is the 42-base CDR3, in frame from base 1. The donors were some 39 Caucasian individuals from Russia, aged about 6 to 100 years, who were systemically healthy. About 10 milliliters of peripheral blood were drawn from each donor into EDTA-treated Vacutainer tubes. Ficoll-Paque density-gradient centrifugation was used to isolate PBMCs, with at least 6.5 million per sample. Trizol reagent was used to extract total RNA from the PBMCs, yielding at least 5.5 micrograms per sample. For every donor, flow cytometry on a PBMC aliquot measured the percentage of naive CD45RAhigh/CD27high T cells. Library preparation employed 5' RACE. The reads were generated on an Illumina HiSeq 2500. The second PCR ran for about 6 to 12 cycles and used a J-beta primer mix along with a sample-barcoded 5' primer. A unique molecular identifier was introduced onto each TCR beta cDNA molecule by a template-switch 5' adaptor carrying 12 random nucleotides. At least 2.5 million CDR3-containing paired-end reads were obtained from each sample. First-strand cDNA synthesis was performed from all RNA using the Mint cDNA synthesis kit, with priming by a TRBC-specific oligonucleotide. All cDNA was treated with uracil-DNA glycosylase and then went through a first 18-cycle PCR with the universal primers M1SS and BC2_uni_R. The published analysis was carried out like this. Normalization of each sample was performed by random selection of 1 million high-quality reads, each carrying a distinct molecular identifier. Instead of being binned into consensus sequences, reads that shared molecular identifiers were thrown out. MiTCR, with a Q25 quality threshold and the strictest error-elimination algorithm, was used for CDR3 identification, clonotype clustering and error correction. A nonparametric unseen species model using Euler transformation provided a lower-bound estimate of total TCR beta diversity. The public reads were reprocessed in TCRdb via fastp at Q25 and MiXCR, keeping in-frame beta chains. For every CDR3 protein sequence, its rows merge into one entry that carries the most common genes and DNA. It is TCRdb's table, rather than the study itself, that gives the V and J calls and clone size. Present in this sample are fewer than 600,000 distinct CDR3 sequences, roughly a quarter of which were seen just once. Under 4.5% of the sample is taken by the ten largest.

On this clonotype: What this receptor recognizes is not known. The junction and the germline gene differ at one end; a read error may be behind it.

Separately, the same data were catalogued under a study of T cells of mothers and their children. As noted in the second study: Donors were nine systemically healthy Caucasian individuals: three mothers and their six children. cDNA synthesis used all of the extracted RNA, with 1.5 ug of RNA in each 15 ul reaction. In the second PCR, sample barcodes and 2-4 random nucleotides were introduced via the M1S primer. Over 9.5 million TCR beta CDR3 reads were obtained for each mother, and 3 million to 3.5 million reads were obtained for each child. Thymic selection shapes the output of TCR recombination in a similar way in related and unrelated pairs, and inherited differences have a minor effect. Normalized repertoire overlap in related mother-child pairs was always slightly higher than in unrelated mother-child pairs, but the difference was never significant. With a sensitivity of approximately 96 clones per million clonotypes, no persistent microchimeric T cell clones were detected. To look for features that set related mother-child pairs apart from unrelated individuals, the researchers ran deep NGS to compare the TCR beta repertoires of mothers and children. On average, the children were approximately 12 +/- 4 years old, while the mothers were around 42 +/- 4 years old. After adapters were ligated using NEBNext reagents, the libraries underwent 100+100 nt paired-end sequencing on an Illumina HiSeq 2000. To prevent cross-contamination, the mother and child libraries were prepared a month apart and were sequenced in separate runs. For each donor, between about 450,000 and 2,300,000 distinct TCR beta clonotypes were identified. Naive TCR beta clonotypes were estimated from low-frequency clonotypes matched to each donor's FACS-determined naive share, without sorting.

Recombination linked TRBV5-1 to TRBJ1-1; there is no confident call for the D gene. The receptor's source is a boy aged 2 to 10 in good health. The sample was blood. The CDR3 protein is CVSSPGWLNTEAFF. The nucleotide sequence is TGCGTCAGCAGCCCGGGGTGGTTGAACACTGAAGCTTTCTTT.